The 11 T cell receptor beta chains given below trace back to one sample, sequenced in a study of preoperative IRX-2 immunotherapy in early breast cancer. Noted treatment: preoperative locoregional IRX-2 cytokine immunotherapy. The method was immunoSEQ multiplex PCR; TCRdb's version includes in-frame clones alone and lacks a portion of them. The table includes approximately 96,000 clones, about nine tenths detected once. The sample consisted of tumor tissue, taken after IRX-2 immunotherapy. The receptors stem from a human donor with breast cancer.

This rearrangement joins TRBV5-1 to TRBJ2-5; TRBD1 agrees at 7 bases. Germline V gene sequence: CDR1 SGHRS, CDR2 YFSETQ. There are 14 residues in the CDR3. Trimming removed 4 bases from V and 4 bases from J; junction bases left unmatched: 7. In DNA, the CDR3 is TGCGCCAGCAGCACGGGACAGACGAGAGAGACCCAGTACTTC. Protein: CASSTGQTRETQYF.

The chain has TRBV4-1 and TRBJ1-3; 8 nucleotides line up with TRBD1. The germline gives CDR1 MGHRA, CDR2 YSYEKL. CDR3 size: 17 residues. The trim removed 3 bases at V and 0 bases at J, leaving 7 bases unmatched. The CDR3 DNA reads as TGCGCCAGCAGCCACGCCGGGACAGGAGGCTCTGGAAACACCATATATTTT. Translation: CASSHAGTGGSGNTIYF.

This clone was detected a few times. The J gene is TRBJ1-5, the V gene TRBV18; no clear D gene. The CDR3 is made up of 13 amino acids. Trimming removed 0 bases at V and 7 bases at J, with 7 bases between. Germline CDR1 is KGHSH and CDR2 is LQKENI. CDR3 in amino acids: CASSPPVAQPQHF. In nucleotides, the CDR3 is TGTGCCAGCTCACCACCGGTGGCGCAGCCCCAGCATTTT.

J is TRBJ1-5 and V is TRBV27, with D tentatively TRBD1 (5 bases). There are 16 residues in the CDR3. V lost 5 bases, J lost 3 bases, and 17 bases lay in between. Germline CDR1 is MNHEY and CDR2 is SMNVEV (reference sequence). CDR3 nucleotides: TGTGCCAGCAGTCGCCGCCCCCGGGACTACAATCAGCCCCAGCATTTT. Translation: CASSRRPRDYNQPQHF.

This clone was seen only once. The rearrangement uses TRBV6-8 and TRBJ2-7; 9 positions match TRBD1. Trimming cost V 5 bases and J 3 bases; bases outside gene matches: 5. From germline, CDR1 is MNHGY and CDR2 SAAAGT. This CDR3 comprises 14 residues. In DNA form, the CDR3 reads TGTGCCAGCAGTACTTGGGACAGGGTCTACGAGCAGTACTTC. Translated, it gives CASSTWDRVYEQYF.

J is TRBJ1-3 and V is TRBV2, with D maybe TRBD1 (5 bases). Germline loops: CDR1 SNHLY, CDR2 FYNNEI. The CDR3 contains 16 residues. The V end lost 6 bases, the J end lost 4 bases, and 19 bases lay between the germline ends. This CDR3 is CASSEGFGGKGNTIYF. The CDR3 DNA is TGTGCCAGCAGCGAGGGATTTGGGGGGAAAGGAAACACCATATATTTT.

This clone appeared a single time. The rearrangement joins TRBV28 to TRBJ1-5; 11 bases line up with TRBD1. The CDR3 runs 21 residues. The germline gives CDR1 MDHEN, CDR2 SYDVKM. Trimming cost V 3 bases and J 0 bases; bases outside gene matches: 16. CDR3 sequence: CASSFVPIRDRGVYSNQPQHF. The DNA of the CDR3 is TGTGCCAGCAGTTTTGTCCCAATCCGGGACAGGGGGGTCTATAGCAATCAGCCCCAGCATTTT.

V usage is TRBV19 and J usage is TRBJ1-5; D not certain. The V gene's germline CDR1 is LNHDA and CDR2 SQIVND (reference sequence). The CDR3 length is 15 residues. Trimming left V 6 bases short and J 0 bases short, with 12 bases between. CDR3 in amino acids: CASRTAKNSNQPQHF. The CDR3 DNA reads TGTGCCAGTAGGACTGCGAAGAATAGCAATCAGCCCCAGCATTTT. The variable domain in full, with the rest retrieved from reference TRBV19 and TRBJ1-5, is DGGITQSPKYLFRKEGQNVTLSCEQNLNHDAMYWYRQDPGQGLRLIYYSQIVNDFQKGDIAEGYSVSREKKESFPLTVTSAQKNPTAFYLCASRTAKNSNQPQHFGDGTRLSIL.

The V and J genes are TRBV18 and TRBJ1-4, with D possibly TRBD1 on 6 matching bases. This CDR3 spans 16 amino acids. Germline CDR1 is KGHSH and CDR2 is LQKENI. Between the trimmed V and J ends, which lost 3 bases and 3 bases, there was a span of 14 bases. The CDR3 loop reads CASSPPGHLANEKLFF. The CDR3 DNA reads TGTGCCAGCTCACCCCCGGGACACTTGGCTAATGAAAAACTGTTTTTT. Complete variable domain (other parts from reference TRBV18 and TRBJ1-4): NAGVMQNPRHLVRRRGQEARLRCSPMKGHSHVYWYRQLPEEGLKFMVYLQKENIIDESGMPKERFSAEFPKEGPSILRIQQVVRGDSAAYFCASSPPGHLANEKLFFGSGTQLSVL.

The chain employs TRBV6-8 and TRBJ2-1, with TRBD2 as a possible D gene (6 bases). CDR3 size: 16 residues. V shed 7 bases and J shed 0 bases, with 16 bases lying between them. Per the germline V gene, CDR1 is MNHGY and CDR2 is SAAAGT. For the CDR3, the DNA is TGTGCCAGCAACCCCCCCGCCGGGAGCTCCTACAATGAGCAGTTCTTC. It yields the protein CASNPPAGSSYNEQFF.

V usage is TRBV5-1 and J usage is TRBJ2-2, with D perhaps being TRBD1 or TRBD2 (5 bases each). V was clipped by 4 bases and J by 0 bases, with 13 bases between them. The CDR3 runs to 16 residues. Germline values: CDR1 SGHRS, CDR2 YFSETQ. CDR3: CASSRDGRTNTGELFF. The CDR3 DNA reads TGCGCCAGCAGCCGGGACGGTCGAACGAACACCGGGGAGCTGTTTTTT. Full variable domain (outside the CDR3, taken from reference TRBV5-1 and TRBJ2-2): KAGVTQTPRYLIKTRGQQVTLSCSPISGHRSVSWYQQTPGQGLQFLFEYFSETQRNKGNFPGRFSGRQFSNSRSEMNVSTLELGDSALYLCASSRDGRTNTGELFFGEGSRLTVL.